This T cell receptor (beta chain) originates from a study of blood T cell repertoires in COVID-19. The data were produced by immunoSEQ multiplex PCR, yet TCRdb's version contains in-frame clones alone and is incomplete. Of about 240,000 clones listed, more than 75% are singletons. Trimming pared 3 bases from V and 8 bases from J, leaving 13 bases between. Germline CDR1 and CDR2: SEHNR and FQNEAQ (reference sequence). The CDR3 contains 13 residues. Sequenced: peripheral blood. This TCR came from a woman aged 70-85 years with active or convalescent COVID-19. The chain employs TRBV7-9 and TRBJ1-1, with a weak D call TRBD1 (6 bases). In nucleotides, the CDR3 is TGTGCCAGCAGCTTGAACACCGGGACAGAAGCTTTCTTT. Its translation is CASSLNTGTEAFF.